Described below is a single TCR beta chain sequence and its context. PCR amplification relied on 60 Vbeta primers (plus 13 Jbeta primers). The data were produced by immunoSEQ multiplex PCR, yet TCRdb's version contains in-frame clones alone and is incomplete. Of 150,000 to 200,000 clones listed, approximately 85% were seen once; the top ten hold 2.3%. This entry comes from a study of cytomegalovirus exposure and HLA in healthy donors. Germline CDR1 MDHEN, CDR2 SYDVKM. The CDR3 covers 13 residues. Trimming stripped 5 bases from V and 11 bases from J, with 18 bases between. The receptor was isolated from a woman in her forties or fifties in good health and CMV-seronegative. The sequencing input was PBMCs. The rearrangement joins TRBV28 to TRBJ1-1; D uncertain. The CDR3 bases are TGTGCCAGCAGTCCCTTCCAGGCTCTGAACGCTTTCTTT. As protein: CASSPFQALNAFF.